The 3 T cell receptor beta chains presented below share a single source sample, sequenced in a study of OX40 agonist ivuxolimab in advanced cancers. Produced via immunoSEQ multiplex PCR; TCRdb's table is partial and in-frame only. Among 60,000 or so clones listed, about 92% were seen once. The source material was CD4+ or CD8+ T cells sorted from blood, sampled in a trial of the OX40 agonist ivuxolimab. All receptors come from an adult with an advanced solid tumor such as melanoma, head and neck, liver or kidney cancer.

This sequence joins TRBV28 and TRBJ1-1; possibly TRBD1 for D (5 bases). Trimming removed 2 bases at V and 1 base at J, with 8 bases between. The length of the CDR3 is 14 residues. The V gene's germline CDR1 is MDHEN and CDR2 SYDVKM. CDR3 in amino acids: CASSLNQGNTEAFF. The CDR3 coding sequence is TGTGCCAGCAGTTTAAATCAGGGGAACACTGAAGCTTTCTTT.

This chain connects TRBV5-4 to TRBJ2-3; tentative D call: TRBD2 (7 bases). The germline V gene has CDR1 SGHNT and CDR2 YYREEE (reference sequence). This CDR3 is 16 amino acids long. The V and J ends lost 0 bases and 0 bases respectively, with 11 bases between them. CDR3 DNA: TGTGCCAGCAGCTTGGGTGCGGGGGCAAGCACAGATACGCAGTATTTT. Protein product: CASSLGAGASTDTQYF.

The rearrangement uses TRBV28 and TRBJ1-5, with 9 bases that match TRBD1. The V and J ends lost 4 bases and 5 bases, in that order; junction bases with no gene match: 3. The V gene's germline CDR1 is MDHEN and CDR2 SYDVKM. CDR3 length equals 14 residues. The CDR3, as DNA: TGTGCCAGCAGTTCGGACAGGGGAGATCAGCCCCAGCATTTT. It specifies CASSSDRGDQPQHF.